This entry concerns a single T cell receptor (beta chain). The data are from a study of shared clonotypes between healthy human individuals. Only in-frame clones appear in the TCRdb table, and some are missing; sequencing was by immunoSEQ multiplex PCR. The data hold about a million clones, with 60% to 80% observed a single time. This CDR3 spans 13 amino acids. From germline, CDR1 is SGDLS and CDR2 YYNGEE. Trimming removed 3 bases at V and 2 bases at J, with 8 bases between. The sequencing sample was made of memory CD4+ T cells from PBMCs. The subset here: CD45RA-negative fraction. V usage is TRBV9 and J usage is TRBJ1-2; maybe TRBD1 (6 bases). The receptor comes from a man younger than 35 in good health. Some clones in this sample may be carry-over from other donors' samples. In DNA form, the CDR3 reads TGTGCCAGCAGCGGCGGGACAAACTATGGCTACACCTTC. It is translated as CASSGGTNYGYTF.